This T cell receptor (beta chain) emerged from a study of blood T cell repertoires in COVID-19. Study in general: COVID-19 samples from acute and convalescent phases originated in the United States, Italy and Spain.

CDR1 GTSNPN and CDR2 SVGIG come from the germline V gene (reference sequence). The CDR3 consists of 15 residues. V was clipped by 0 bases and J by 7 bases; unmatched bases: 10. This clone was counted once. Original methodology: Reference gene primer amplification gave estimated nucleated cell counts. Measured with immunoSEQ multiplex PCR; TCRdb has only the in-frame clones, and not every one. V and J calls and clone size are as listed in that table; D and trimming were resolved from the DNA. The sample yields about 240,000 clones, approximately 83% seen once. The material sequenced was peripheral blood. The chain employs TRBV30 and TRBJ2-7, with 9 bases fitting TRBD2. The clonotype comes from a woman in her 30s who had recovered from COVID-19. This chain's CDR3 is CAWSVWRGGSREQYF. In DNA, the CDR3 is TGTGCCTGGAGTGTTTGGCGGGGGGGCTCTAGAGAGCAGTACTTC.